This entry lists 5 T cell receptor beta chains sequenced from one sample in a study of T cells in Graves' hyperthyroidism and ophthalmopathy. There were TCR beta CDR3 regions amplified from RNA transcripts. When the TCR CDR3 underwent first-round RT-PCR, the HTBI primer set was used. TCRdb re-derived calls from the multiplex PCR reads in MiXCR, one entry per CDR3 protein. The top ten hold over 8.5% of the sample, which has about 360,000 distinct CDR3 sequences, 13% seen once. The specimen sequenced was blood. The receptor source for this set is a woman aged 18-35 years with Graves' hyperthyroidism.

This clonotype was detected once. The gene calls are TRBV28 and TRBJ1-4, with D perhaps matching TRBD1 (6 bases). The CDR3 runs to 14 residues. The V gene's germline CDR1 is MDHEN and CDR2 SYDVKM. V lost 3 bases to trimming and J lost 6 bases, with 11 bases between them. The CDR3 bases are TGTGCCAGCAGTTTGAGGTCAGGGGATGAAAAACTGTTTTTT. Amino acids: CASSLRSGDEKLFF.

This clonotype was counted between two and nine times. The V gene is TRBV5-1, the J gene TRBJ2-5; 7 nucleotides line up with TRBD2. CDR1 is SGHRS and CDR2 is YFSETQ in the germline V gene. This CDR3 region has 15 residues. V gave up 7 bases and J gave up 2 bases; unmatched junction bases: 11. CDR3: CASCPAGYQQETQYF. CDR3 in DNA: TGCGCCAGCTGCCCAGCGGGGTACCAACAAGAGACCCAGTACTTC.

This clonotype was recorded at least ten times. The rearrangement links TRBV5-1 to TRBJ2-7, with D hard to call. V lost 4 bases, J lost 4 bases, and 18 bases lay in between. This CDR3 contains 15 residues. Germline V gene data show CDR1 as SGHRS and CDR2 as YFSETQ. In DNA form, the CDR3 reads TGCGCCAGCAGCGCCGCCTCCGGGCCTATATACGAGCAGTACTTC. This encodes CASSAASGPIYEQYF.

This clonotype was detected ten times or more. The CDR3 coding sequence is TGTGCCAGCAGTTCAGAATCACGTGGTACGCAGTATTTT. Its protein product is CASSSESRGTQYF. The chain carries TRBV6-2 or TRBV6-3 and TRBJ2-3; D gene unclear. CDR3 length: 13 residues. CDR1 and CDR2 (germline): MNHEY, SVGEGT. Trimming cost V 4 bases and J 8 bases, with 13 bases left between them.

This clonotype showed up many times. The chain recombines TRBV6-1 with TRBJ2-1; TRBD2 matches 13 bases. V shed 5 bases, J shed 4 bases, and the junction held 2 bases outside the gene matches. CDR1 is MNHNS and CDR2 is SASEGT in the germline V gene. The CDR3 totals 15 residues. CDR3 DNA: TGTGCCAGCAGTTGGACTAGCGGGGGTTACAATGAGCAGTTCTTC. It is translated as CASSWTSGGYNEQFF.